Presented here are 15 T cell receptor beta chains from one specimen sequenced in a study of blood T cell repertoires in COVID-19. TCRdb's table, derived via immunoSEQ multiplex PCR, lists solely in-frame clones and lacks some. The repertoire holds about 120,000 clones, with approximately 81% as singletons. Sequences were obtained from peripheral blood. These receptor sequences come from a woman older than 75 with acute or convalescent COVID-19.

CDR3 in DNA: TGTGCCAGTTCACCGGGGACTGGAAACACCATATATTTT. Translating gives CASSPGTGNTIYF. The chain has TRBV19 and TRBJ1-3; no clear D gene. This CDR3 spans 13 amino acids. Trimming shortened V by 8 bases and J by 2 bases, and 10 bases separated the two germline ends. CDR1 is LNHDA and CDR2 is SQIVND in the germline V gene (reference sequence).

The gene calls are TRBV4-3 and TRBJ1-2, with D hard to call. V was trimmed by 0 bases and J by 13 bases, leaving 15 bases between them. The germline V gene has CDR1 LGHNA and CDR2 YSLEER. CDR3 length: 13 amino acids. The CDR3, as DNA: TGCGCCAGCAGCCAAGAGGACTCTTCCTTTTGCACCTTC. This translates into CASSQEDSSFCTF.

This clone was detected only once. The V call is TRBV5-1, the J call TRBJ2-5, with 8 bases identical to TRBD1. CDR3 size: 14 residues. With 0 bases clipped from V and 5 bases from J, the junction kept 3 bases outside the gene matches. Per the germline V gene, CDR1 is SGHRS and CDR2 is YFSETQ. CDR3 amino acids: CASSLVTGEETQYF. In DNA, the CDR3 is TGCGCCAGCAGCTTGGTGACAGGGGAGGAGACCCAGTACTTC.

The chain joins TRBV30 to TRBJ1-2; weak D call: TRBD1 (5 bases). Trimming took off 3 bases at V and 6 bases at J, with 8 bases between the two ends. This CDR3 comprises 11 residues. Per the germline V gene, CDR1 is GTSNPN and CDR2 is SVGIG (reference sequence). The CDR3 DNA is TGTGCCTGGAGCGCGACAGATGGCTACACCTTC. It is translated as CAWSATDGYTF.

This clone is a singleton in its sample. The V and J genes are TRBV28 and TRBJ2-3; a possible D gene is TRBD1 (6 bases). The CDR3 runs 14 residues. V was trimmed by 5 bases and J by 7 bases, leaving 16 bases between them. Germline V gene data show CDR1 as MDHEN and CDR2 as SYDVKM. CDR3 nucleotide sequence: TGTGCCAGCAGTACGCCGGGACATGTATATACGCAGTATTTT. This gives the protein CASSTPGHVYTQYF.

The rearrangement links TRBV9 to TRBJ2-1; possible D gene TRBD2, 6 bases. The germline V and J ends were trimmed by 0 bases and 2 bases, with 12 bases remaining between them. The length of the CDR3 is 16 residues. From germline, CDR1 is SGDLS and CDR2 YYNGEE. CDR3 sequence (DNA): TGTGCCAGCAGCGTAGCACCTAGCGCAACCTACAATGAGCAGTTCTTC. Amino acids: CASSVAPSATYNEQFF.

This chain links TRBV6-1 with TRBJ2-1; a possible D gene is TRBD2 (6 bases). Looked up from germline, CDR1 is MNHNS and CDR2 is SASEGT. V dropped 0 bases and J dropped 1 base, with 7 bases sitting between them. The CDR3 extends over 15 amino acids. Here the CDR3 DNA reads TGTGCCAGCAGTGAAGCGGGAGGATCCTACAATGAGCAGTTCTTC. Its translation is CASSEAGGSYNEQFF.

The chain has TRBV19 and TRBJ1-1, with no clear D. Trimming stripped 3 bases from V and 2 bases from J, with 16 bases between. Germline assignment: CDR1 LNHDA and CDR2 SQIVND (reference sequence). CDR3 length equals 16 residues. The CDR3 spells CASSINSDSGNTEAFF. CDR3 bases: TGTGCCAGTAGTATCAACTCCGATTCGGGAAACACTGAAGCTTTCTTT.

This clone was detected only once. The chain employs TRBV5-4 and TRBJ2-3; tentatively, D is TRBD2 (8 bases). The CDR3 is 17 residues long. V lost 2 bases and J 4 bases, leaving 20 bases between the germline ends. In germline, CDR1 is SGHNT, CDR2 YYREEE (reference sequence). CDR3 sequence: CASSLTGAAGVSDTQYF. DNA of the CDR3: TGTGCCAGCAGCTTAACAGGGGCAGCGGGAGTATCAGATACGCAGTATTTT.

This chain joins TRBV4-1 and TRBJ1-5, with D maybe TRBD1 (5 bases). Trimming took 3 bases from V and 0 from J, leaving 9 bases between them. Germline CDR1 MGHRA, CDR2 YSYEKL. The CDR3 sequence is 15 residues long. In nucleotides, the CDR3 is TGCGCCAGCAGCCAGGTACAGGTTAGCAATCAGCCCCAGCATTTT. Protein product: CASSQVQVSNQPQHF.

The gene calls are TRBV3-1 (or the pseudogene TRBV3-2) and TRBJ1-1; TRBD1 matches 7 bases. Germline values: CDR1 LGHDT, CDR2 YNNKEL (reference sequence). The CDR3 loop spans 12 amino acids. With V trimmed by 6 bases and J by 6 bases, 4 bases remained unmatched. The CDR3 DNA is TGTGCCAGCAGGAGAGGGGGCGCTGAAGCTTTCTTT. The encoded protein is CASRRGGAEAFF.

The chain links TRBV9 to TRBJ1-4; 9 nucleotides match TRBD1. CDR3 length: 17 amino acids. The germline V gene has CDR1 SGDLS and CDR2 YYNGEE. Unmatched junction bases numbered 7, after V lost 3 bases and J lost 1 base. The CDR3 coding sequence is TGTGCCAGCAGCGCCCAAGGGACAGGGAGAACTAATGAAAAACTGTTTTTT. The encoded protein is CASSAQGTGRTNEKLFF.

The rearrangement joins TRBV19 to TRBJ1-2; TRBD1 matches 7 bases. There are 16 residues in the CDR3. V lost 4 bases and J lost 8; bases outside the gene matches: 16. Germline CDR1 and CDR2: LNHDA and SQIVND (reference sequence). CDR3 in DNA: TGTGCCAGTAGTAGCCGACAGGGCAGCGTCTCGAGAGGCTACACCTTC. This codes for CASSSRQGSVSRGYTF.

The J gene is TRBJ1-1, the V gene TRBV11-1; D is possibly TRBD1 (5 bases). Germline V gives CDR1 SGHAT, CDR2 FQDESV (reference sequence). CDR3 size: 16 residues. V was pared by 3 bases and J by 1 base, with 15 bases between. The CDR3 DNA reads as TGTGCCAGCAGCTTTGGGCGGGGCCTGGGGAACACTGAAGCTTTCTTT. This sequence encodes CASSFGRGLGNTEAFF.

The CDR3 protein is CATEDRNNEQFF. CDR3 DNA sequence: TGTGCCACCGAAGACAGAAACAATGAGCAGTTCTTC. The rearrangement links TRBV24-1 to TRBJ2-1; perhaps TRBD1 as D (5 bases). This CDR3 spans 12 amino acids. Trimming removed 9 bases from V and 5 bases from J, with 10 bases in between. Germline loops: CDR1 KGHDR, CDR2 SFDVKD.